This T cell receptor (beta chain) was sequenced in a study of cytomegalovirus exposure and HLA in healthy donors. Findings and limits, study-wide: Using the classifier, cytomegalovirus status was reportedly diagnosed with high specificity and sensitivity. Common viral pathogens seemed to be connected with several of the most significant clusters, according to a later analysis.

Points on this clone: What it recognizes is unknown.

Germline loops: CDR1 LNHDA, CDR2 SQIVND (reference sequence). With 5 bases clipped from V and 1 base from J, the junction kept 7 bases outside the gene matches. The CDR3 totals 15 residues. Researchers ran the PCR with 60 Vbeta and 13 Jbeta primers. Profiling relied on immunoSEQ multiplex PCR, and the TCRdb table lists in-frame clones only, not all of them. Here the sample spans around 88,000 clones, approximately 79% being singletons. The clonotype was recovered from a male donor in good health and CMV-seronegative. This rearrangement joins TRBV19 to TRBJ1-2; 7 bases match TRBD1. Source material: PBMCs. The CDR3 DNA reads as TGTGCCAGTAGTTCCCGCCGGGACAGTAACTATGGCTACACCTTC. Translation gives CASSSRRDSNYGYTF.